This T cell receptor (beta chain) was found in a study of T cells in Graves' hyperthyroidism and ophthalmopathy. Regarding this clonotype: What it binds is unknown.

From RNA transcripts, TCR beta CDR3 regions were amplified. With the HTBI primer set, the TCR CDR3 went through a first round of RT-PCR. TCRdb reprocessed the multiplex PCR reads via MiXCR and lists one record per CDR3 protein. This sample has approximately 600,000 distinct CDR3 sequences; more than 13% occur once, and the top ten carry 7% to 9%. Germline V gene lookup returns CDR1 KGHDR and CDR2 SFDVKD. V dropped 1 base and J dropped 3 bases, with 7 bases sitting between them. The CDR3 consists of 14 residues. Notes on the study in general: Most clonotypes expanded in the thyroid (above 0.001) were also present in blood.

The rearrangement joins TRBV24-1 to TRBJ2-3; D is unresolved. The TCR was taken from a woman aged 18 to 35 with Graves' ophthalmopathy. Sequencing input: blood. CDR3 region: CATSDFKSTDTQYF. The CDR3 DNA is TGTGCCACCAGTGATTTTAAATCGACAGATACGCAGTATTTT.